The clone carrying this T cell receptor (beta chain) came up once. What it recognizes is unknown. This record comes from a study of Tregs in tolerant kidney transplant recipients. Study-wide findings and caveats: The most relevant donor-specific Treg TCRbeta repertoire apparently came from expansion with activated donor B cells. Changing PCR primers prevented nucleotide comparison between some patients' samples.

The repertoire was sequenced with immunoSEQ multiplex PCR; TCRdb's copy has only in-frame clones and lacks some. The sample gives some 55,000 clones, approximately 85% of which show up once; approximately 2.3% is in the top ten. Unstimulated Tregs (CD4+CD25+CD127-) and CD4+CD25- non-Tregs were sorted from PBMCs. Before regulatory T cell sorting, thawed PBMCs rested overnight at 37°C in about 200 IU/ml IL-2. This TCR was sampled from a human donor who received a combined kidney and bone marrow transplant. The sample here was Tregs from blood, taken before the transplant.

CDR3 nucleotide sequence: TGTGCCAGCAGCCAGACCGGGACTAGCGGGACCCAAAACATTCAGTACTTC. As protein: CASSQTGTSGTQNIQYF. The chain is built from TRBV7-2 and TRBJ2-4; TRBD2 aligns across 13 bases. J lost 5 bases, V lost 5 bases, and 9 bases had no gene match. This CDR3 spans 17 amino acids. Looked up from germline, CDR1 is SGHTA and CDR2 is FQGNSA. The full variable domain, with the rest looked up from reference TRBV7-2 and TRBJ2-4, is GAGVSQSPSNKVTEKGKDVELRCDPISGHTALYWYRQSLGQGLEFLIYFQGNSAPDKSGLPSDRFSAERTGGSVSTLTIQRTQQEDSAVYLCASSQTGTSGTQNIQYFGAGTRLSVL.